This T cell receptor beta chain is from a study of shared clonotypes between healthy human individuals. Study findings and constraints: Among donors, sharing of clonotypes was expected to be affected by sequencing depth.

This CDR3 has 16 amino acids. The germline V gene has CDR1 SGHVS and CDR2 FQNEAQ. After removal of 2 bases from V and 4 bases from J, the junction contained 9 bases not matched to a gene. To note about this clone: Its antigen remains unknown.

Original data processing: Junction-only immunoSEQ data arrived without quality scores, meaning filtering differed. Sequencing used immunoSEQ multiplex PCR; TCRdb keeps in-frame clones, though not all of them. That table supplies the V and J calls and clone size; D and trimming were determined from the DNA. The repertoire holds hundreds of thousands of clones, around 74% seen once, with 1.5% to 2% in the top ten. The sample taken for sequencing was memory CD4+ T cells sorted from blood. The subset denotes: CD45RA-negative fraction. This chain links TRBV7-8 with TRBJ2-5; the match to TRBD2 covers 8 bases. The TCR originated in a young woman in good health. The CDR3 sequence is CASSLNTGGVGETQYF. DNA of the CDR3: TGTGCCAGCAGCTTAAATACGGGAGGGGTAGGAGAGACCCAGTACTTC.